A single sample gave rise to the 28 T cell receptor beta chains below, sequenced in a study of OX40 agonist ivuxolimab in advanced cancers. Only in-frame clones appear in the TCRdb table, and some are missing; sequencing was by immunoSEQ multiplex PCR. This sample has tens of thousands of clones, with about 86% found just once. Material: CD4+ or CD8+ T cells sorted from blood, obtained in a trial of the OX40 agonist ivuxolimab. Receptor source: an adult with an advanced solid tumor such as melanoma, head and neck, liver or kidney cancer.

V is TRBV7-2 and J is TRBJ2-7; no definite D call. The CDR3 has 12 residues. Germline CDR1 and CDR2: SGHTA and FQGNSA. The ends were cut back, 6 bases at V and 3 bases at J, with 9 bases in the middle. CDR3 in DNA: TGTGCCAGCAGTGGCACCCTCTACGAGCAGTACTTC. Translated, it gives CASSGTLYEQYF.

The chain links TRBV7-8 to TRBJ2-2, with a tentative D call TRBD2 (5 bases). The CDR3 runs to 15 residues. Germline CDR1 is SGHVS and CDR2 is FQNEAQ. Trimming pared 2 bases from V and 3 bases from J, leaving 10 bases between. Here the CDR3 reads CASSLRSGHTGELFF. The CDR3 nucleotides are TGTGCCAGCAGCTTAAGAAGCGGCCACACCGGGGAGCTGTTTTTT.

The chain links TRBV7-2 to TRBJ2-5; D is ambiguous. V lost 8 bases, J lost 1 base, and 14 bases lay in between. CDR1 is SGHTA, CDR2 FQGNSA, per germline. This CDR3 region has 14 residues. The CDR3 coding sequence is TGTGCCAGCTGCAACTTGCCCTTCCAAGAGACCCAGTACTTC. It yields the protein CASCNLPFQETQYF.

The chain combines TRBV6-5 with TRBJ2-7; 7 positions match TRBD2. CDR1 and CDR2 from the germline V gene are MNHEY and SVGAGI. V shed 5 bases and J 3 bases; nucleotides not matched to a gene: 7. The CDR3 consists of 14 residues. CDR3 in amino acids: CASSPGTTHYEQYF. The CDR3 nucleotides are TGTGCCAGCAGTCCCGGGACTACGCACTACGAGCAGTACTTC.

The J gene is TRBJ2-4, the V gene TRBV19, with 7 nucleotides matching TRBD1. Germline CDR1 reads LNHDA; CDR2 reads SQIVND (reference sequence). V lost 5 bases and J lost 4; bases outside the gene matches: 5. There are 14 residues in the CDR3. Here the CDR3 DNA reads TGTGCCAGTAGTTCGGGACAGACAAAAAACATTCAGTACTTC. Its translation is CASSSGQTKNIQYF.

The chain combines TRBV7-6 with TRBJ2-3; D is unclear. The CDR3 length is 12 residues. Germline CDR1 is SGHVS and CDR2 is FNYEAQ. V was clipped by 5 bases and J by 5 bases, with 8 bases between them. CDR3 protein: CASSGAGDTQYF. CDR3 nucleotides: TGTGCCAGCAGCGGTGCCGGAGATACGCAGTATTTT.

The chain recombines TRBV23-1 with TRBJ1-6, with D hard to call. TRBV23-1 is recorded as an ORF, its role being uncertain. The length of the CDR3 is 13 residues. Trimming stripped 5 bases from V and 5 bases from J, with 7 bases between. CDR3 amino acids: CASSSTDNSPLHF. CDR3 in DNA: TGCGCCAGCAGTAGTACAGATAATTCACCCCTCCACTTT.

The rearrangement joins TRBV11-3 to TRBJ2-1, with 7 positions matching TRBD2. The germline CDR1 and CDR2 sequences are SGHNT and YENEEA. The CDR3 covers 14 residues. J lost 3 bases, V lost 5 bases, and 4 bases had no gene match. CDR3 protein: CASSHRDYYNEQFF. CDR3 nucleotide sequence: TGTGCCAGCAGCCACCGGGACTACTACAATGAGCAGTTCTTC.

This sequence joins TRBV29-1 and TRBJ1-1; D is perhaps TRBD1 (5 bases). Between the trimmed V and J ends, which lost 4 bases and 3 bases, there was a span of 9 bases. This CDR3 comprises 12 residues. Germline lookup yields CDR1 SQVTM and CDR2 ANQGSEA. The CDR3 region has the DNA TGCAGCGTTGTGAGAGGGGACACTGAAGCTTTCTTT. It encodes CSVVRGDTEAFF.

V gene TRBV4-1 combines with J gene TRBJ2-1; the D gene is possibly TRBD2 (7 bases). Germline loops: CDR1 MGHRA, CDR2 YSYEKL. The germline V and J ends were trimmed by 0 bases and 4 bases, with 13 bases remaining between them. This CDR3 spans 16 amino acids. The CDR3 protein is CASSQEGGGLYNEQFF. In DNA, the CDR3 is TGCGCCAGCAGCCAAGAGGGCGGGGGCTTGTACAATGAGCAGTTCTTC.

This clone was seen only once. The chain uses TRBV2 and TRBJ2-7; D ambiguous. The CDR3 has 13 residues. Trimming took off 2 bases at V and 7 bases at J, with 12 bases between the two ends. Germline assignment: CDR1 SNHLY and CDR2 FYNNEI. The CDR3 nucleotides read TGTGCCAGCAGTGAAAGAGCGCCTCGGGAGCAGTACTTC. This sequence encodes CASSERAPREQYF.

This clone is a singleton in its sample. This chain uses TRBV5-4 with TRBJ2-3, with D perhaps TRBD2 (5 bases). V was trimmed by 0 bases and J by 5 bases, leaving 10 bases between them. The CDR3 contains 14 residues. Germline values: CDR1 SGHNT, CDR2 YYREEE (reference sequence). The CDR3 loop reads CASSLGLAGDTQYF. In DNA, the CDR3 is TGTGCCAGCAGCTTGGGGCTAGCCGGAGATACGCAGTATTTT.

This chain uses TRBV18 with TRBJ1-1; D unclear. The CDR3 sequence is 15 residues long. CDR1 is KGHSH and CDR2 is LQKENI in the germline V gene. V shed 0 bases and J shed 0 bases, with 8 bases lying between them. CDR3 protein: CASSPPYPMNTEAFF. CDR3 bases: TGTGCCAGCTCACCACCCTATCCTATGAACACTGAAGCTTTCTTT.

The CDR3 DNA reads TGTGCCAGCAGCCCTTACAGGTCTCTGATGGATACGCAGTATTTT. Encoded protein: CASSPYRSLMDTQYF. The chain links TRBV5-8 to TRBJ2-3; TRBD1 might be the D (5 bases). Trimming stripped 4 bases from V and 6 bases from J, with 18 bases between. The length of the CDR3 is 15 residues. In germline, CDR1 is SGHTS, CDR2 YDEGEE. Based on the CDR3 plus reference TRBV5-8 and TRBJ2-3, the full variable domain is EAGVTQSPTHLIKTRGQQATLRCSPISGHTSVYWYQQALGLGLQFLLWYDEGEERNRGNFPPRFSGRQFPNYSSELNVNALELEDSALYLCASSPYRSLMDTQYFGPGTRLTVL.

This clone turned up a few times. V is TRBV7-3 and J is TRBJ1-1, with a weak D call TRBD1 (5 bases). There are 14 residues in the CDR3. The germline V gene encodes CDR1 SGHTA and CDR2 FQGTGA. V lost 5 bases, J lost 1 base, and 11 bases lay in between. The DNA for the CDR3 is TGTGCCAGCAGCCCGGGACGGCAGAACACTGAAGCTTTCTTT. As protein: CASSPGRQNTEAFF.

The rearrangement joins TRBV9 to TRBJ1-1; no reliable D call. CDR3 size: 12 residues. Germline V lookup: CDR1 SGDLS, CDR2 YYNGEE. Trimming stripped 1 base from V and 7 bases from J, with 8 bases between. In DNA, the CDR3 is TGTGCCAGCAGCGTACAGAACCTTGAAGCTTTCTTT. Translation gives CASSVQNLEAFF. The full variable domain, in which reference TRBV9 and TRBJ1-1 provide the parts outside the CDR3, is DSGVTQTPKHLITATGQRVTLRCSPRSGDLSVYWYQQSLDQGLQFLIQYYNGEERAKGNILERFSAQQFPDLHSELNLSSLELGDSALYFCASSVQNLEAFFGQGTRLTVV.

In the case of this clone: An end of the junction differs from the germline gene, which may be a read error. The rearrangement uses TRBV19 and TRBJ1-1, with D perhaps TRBD1 (6 bases). Germline V gene lookup returns CDR1 LNHDA and CDR2 SQIVND (reference sequence). The CDR3 is made up of 16 amino acids. CDR3 DNA sequence: TGTGCCAGTAGTCCCCGGGGGAGGGGGACGAACGCTGAAGCTTTCTTT. This translates into CASSPRGRGTNAEAFF.

V and J are TRBV28 and TRBJ2-7; no clear D. V was pared by 5 bases and J by 7 bases, with 12 bases between. The CDR3 is 12 amino acids. Looked up from germline, CDR1 is MDHEN and CDR2 is SYDVKM. CDR3 in DNA: TGTGCCAGCAGTCTCGGACCCGTAGAGCAGTACTTC. It encodes CASSLGPVEQYF. The whole variable domain, filled in from reference TRBV28 and TRBJ2-7, reads DVKVTQSSRYLVKRTGEKVFLECVQDMDHENMFWYRQDPGLGLRLIYFSYDVKMKEKGDIPEGYSVSREKKERFSLILESASTNQTSMYLCASSLGPVEQYFGPGTRLTVT.

This chain uses TRBV14 with TRBJ2-4, with 12 positions matching TRBD2. The trim removed 5 bases at V and 10 bases at J, leaving 9 bases unmatched. Germline CDR1 SGHDN, CDR2 FVKESK. CDR3 length: 15 amino acids. The CDR3 DNA reads as TGTGCCAGCAGCGGACAACTAGCGGGAGGAGGAATTCAGTACTTC. This encodes CASSGQLAGGGIQYF.

The chain couples TRBV27 to TRBJ2-3; TRBD2 might be the D (6 bases). Germline V gene data show CDR1 as MNHEY and CDR2 as SMNVEV (reference sequence). The CDR3 contains 13 residues. V gave up 6 bases and J gave up 7 bases, with 14 bases separating them. CDR3 sequence reads: CASRAEGRNTQYF. CDR3 coding DNA: TGTGCCAGCAGAGCGGAGGGCCGAAATACGCAGTATTTT.

The CDR3 protein is CASSRSGSSTDTQYF. DNA for the CDR3: TGTGCCAGCAGCCGTAGCGGATCTAGCACAGATACGCAGTATTTT. The V call is TRBV5-4, the J call TRBJ2-3, with D perhaps matching TRBD2 (6 bases). The CDR3 is 15 residues long. Trimming shortened V by 4 bases and J by 0 bases, and 12 bases separated the two germline ends. The germline V gene encodes CDR1 SGHNT and CDR2 YYREEE (reference sequence).

This clone was detected once. The chain has TRBV9 and TRBJ2-3; 7 nucleotides align to TRBD2. CDR1 SGDLS and CDR2 YYNGEE come from the germline V gene. The CDR3 runs 16 residues. The J segment lost 1 base and the V segment lost 0 bases, leaving 5 bases of the junction unmatched. The CDR3 region is CASSVGLAERTDTQYF. DNA of the CDR3: TGTGCCAGCAGCGTAGGTCTAGCGGAACGCACAGATACGCAGTATTTT. The variable domain in full, with the rest retrieved from reference TRBV9 and TRBJ2-3, is DSGVTQTPKHLITATGQRVTLRCSPRSGDLSVYWYQQSLDQGLQFLIQYYNGEERAKGNILERFSAQQFPDLHSELNLSSLELGDSALYFCASSVGLAERTDTQYFGPGTRLTVL.

The J gene is TRBJ1-4, the V gene TRBV18, with D hard to call. Trimming took off 0 bases at V and 5 bases at J, with 19 bases between the two ends. The CDR3 spans 18 residues. The germline CDR1 and CDR2 sequences are KGHSH and LQKENI. The CDR3 nucleotides are TGTGCCAGCTCACCACCGTGGGCCCCAGAACGCAGAAATGAAAAACTGTTTTTT. It specifies CASSPPWAPERRNEKLFF.

V gene TRBV7-2 combines with J gene TRBJ2-7, with no clear D. V dropped 3 bases and J dropped 8 bases, with 14 bases sitting between them. Germline V lookup: CDR1 SGHTA, CDR2 FQGNSA. The CDR3 has 13 residues. CDR3 residues: CASSFPQVEKQYF. CDR3 coding DNA: TGTGCCAGCAGCTTCCCTCAGGTGGAGAAGCAGTACTTC.

The chain carries TRBV28 and TRBJ1-1, with a possible D match to TRBD1 (5 bases). The germline gives CDR1 MDHEN, CDR2 SYDVKM. This CDR3 contains 15 residues. Trimming took 8 bases from V and 0 from J, leaving 16 bases between them. The CDR3 loop reads CASAATEIMNTEAFF. In DNA, the CDR3 is TGTGCCAGCGCGGCGACAGAGATTATGAACACTGAAGCTTTCTTT.

This chain joins TRBV6-1 and TRBJ1-2, with a weak D call TRBD1 (6 bases). Trimming shortened V by 3 bases and J by 9 bases, and 8 bases separated the two germline ends. Per the germline V gene, CDR1 is MNHNS and CDR2 is SASEGT. The CDR3 length is 11 residues. CDR3 in amino acids: CASSDRGSYTF. In nucleotides, the CDR3 is TGTGCCAGCAGTGACAGGGGTAGCTACACCTTC.

This clone was detected only a few times. The genes are TRBV10-3 and TRBJ1-3; D is uncertain. The CDR3 has 10 amino acids. Germline CDR1 is ENHRY and CDR2 is SYGVKD. V gave up 11 bases and J gave up 2 bases, with 4 bases separating them. The CDR3 region has the DNA TGTGCCCCTACTGGAAACACCATATATTTT. Translating it yields CAPTGNTIYF.

This rearrangement joins TRBV7-9 to TRBJ2-3; the D gene is possibly TRBD2 (6 bases). V lost 4 bases and J lost 0, with 14 bases in between. The CDR3 loop spans 16 amino acids. Germline CDR1 is SEHNR and CDR2 is FQNEAQ (reference sequence). The chain's CDR3 is CASSSWGLGSTDTQYF. In DNA form, the CDR3 reads TGTGCCAGCAGCTCTTGGGGACTCGGGAGCACAGATACGCAGTATTTT. The entire variable domain, with the rest obtained from reference TRBV7-9 and TRBJ2-3, is as follows: DTGVSQNPRHKITKRGQNVTFRCDPISEHNRLYWYRQTLGQGPEFLTYFQNEAQLEKSRLLSDRFSAERPKGSFSTLEIQRTEQGDSAMYLCASSSWGLGSTDTQYFGPGTRLTVL.